This T cell receptor beta chain was sequenced in a study of T cell changes during pregnancy in multiple sclerosis. The junction had 8 bases not matched to a gene; V was cut back by 9 bases and J by 7 bases. Germline V lookup: CDR1 MNHNS, CDR2 SASEGT. CDR3 length: 14 amino acids. Clones were sequenced by immunoSEQ multiplex PCR, and TCRdb holds only the in-frame ones, with some missing. The sample lists around 80,000 clones; about 91% were seen once. The J gene is TRBJ2-2, the V gene TRBV6-1, with TRBD2 identical over 10 bases. The source is a female donor with multiple sclerosis, enrolled in a pregnancy study. The sample consisted of peripheral blood, taken before pregnancy. The CDR3 DNA reads TGTGCCAGTGAGCAGCGGGGGGGGGTCGGGGAGCTGTTTTTT. Its protein product is CASEQRGGVGELFF.